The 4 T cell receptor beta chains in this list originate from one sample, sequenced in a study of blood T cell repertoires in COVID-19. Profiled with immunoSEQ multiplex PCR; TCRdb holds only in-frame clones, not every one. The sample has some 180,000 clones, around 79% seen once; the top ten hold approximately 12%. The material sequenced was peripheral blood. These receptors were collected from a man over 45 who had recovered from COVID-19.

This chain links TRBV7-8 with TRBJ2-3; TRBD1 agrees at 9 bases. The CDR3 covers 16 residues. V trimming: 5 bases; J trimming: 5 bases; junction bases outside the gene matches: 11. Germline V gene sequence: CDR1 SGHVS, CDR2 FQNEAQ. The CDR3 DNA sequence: TGTGCCAGCAGCCCCGGGACAGGGCTTTGGGGAGATACGCAGTATTTT. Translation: CASSPGTGLWGDTQYF.

In DNA form, the CDR3 reads TGTGCTAGTGGTTTGGGCAGAAGTCTGAACAATGAGCAGTTCTTC. Protein sequence: CASGLGRSLNNEQFF. The genes are TRBV12-5 and TRBJ2-1; D is unclear. Trimming took off 1 base at V and 5 bases at J, with 12 bases between the two ends. The CDR3 is made up of 15 amino acids. Germline V lookup: CDR1 LGHNT, CDR2 FRNRAP.

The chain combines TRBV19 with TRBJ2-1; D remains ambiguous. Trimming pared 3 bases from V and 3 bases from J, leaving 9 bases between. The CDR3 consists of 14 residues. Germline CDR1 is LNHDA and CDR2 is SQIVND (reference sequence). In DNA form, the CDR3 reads TGTGCCAGTAGTATGGTGGCAGACTACAATGAGCAGTTCTTC. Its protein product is CASSMVADYNEQFF.

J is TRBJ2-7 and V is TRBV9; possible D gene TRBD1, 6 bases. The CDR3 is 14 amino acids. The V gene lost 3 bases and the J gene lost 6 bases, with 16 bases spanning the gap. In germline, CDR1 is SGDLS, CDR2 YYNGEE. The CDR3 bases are TGTGCCAGCAGCGCAGACTCAGGGGTCCTCGAGCAGTACTTC. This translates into CASSADSGVLEQYF.